This T cell receptor beta chain appears in the sequencing data of a study of cytomegalovirus exposure and HLA in healthy donors (dated by TCRdb to 2016 to 2017). About the full investigation: A later analysis indicated that the roughly 130 validation repertoires were generated on the platform also employed for the 720 or so repertoires of the first cohort. A separate validation cohort of over 95 different subjects was used in addition to the roughly 670-subject first cohort. To predict cytomegalovirus infection status, the study brought together high-throughput TCR immunosequencing, statistical association of individual TCRs with disease status, and machine learning. The study was designed to test whether signatures of past pathogen exposure could be identified by cataloging public T cell receptors.

Library preparation was by the immunoSEQ multiplex PCR assay. In the authors' own workflow: A statistical classification framework was built for diagnosing cytomegalovirus status from the catalog of TCR beta chain sequences. TCRdb provides this immuneACCESS table in a form limited to in-frame rearrangements. Some clones are lacking; in checked studies, under half of them reflect an unresolved V gene, and why the rest are absent is not known. From that table come the V and J calls and clone size; the DNA was used to work out D and trimming. This sample gives 90,000 to 100,000 clones in total; about 88% of them show up just once. The ten top clones hold 5.5% to 7.5% of the sample. Broad study findings and their caveats: It was suggested by the authors that the approach could potentially be generalized to other disease states and immunological phenotypes. In a later analysis, TCRs clustered in the first cohort were found to also tend to co-occur in the approximately 120 validation repertoires, with approximately 95% of cluster scores above 0. In the study, 150 to 200 TCR beta chains were listed as associated with cytomegalovirus. A later analysis lacked HLA typing for the validation cohort, so it scored co-occurrence in that cohort across all 110 or so repertoires. In both the original and validation cohorts, the classifier was reported to diagnose cytomegalovirus status with high specificity and sensitivity. In vitro tests confirmed that three of the cytomegalovirus-associated TCR beta chains recognize cytomegalovirus antigens. Most TCR sequences were seen in very few donors, while some public TCRs were found in many individuals.

Counted from cysteine to phenylalanine, this CDR3 has 12 amino acids. Here the CDR3 DNA is all that survives: 36 bases in frame from base 1. V is cut by 7 bases and J by 4 bases, and the space between the germline ends is 11 bases. As encoded in the germline V gene, CDR1 is SGDLS while CDR2 is YYNGEE. Comments on this clone: It lacks a known antigen. Base qualities were left out, and no much larger clone turns up one base away.

The donors were included in the validation cohort of approximately 130 subjects, a group kept apart from the approximately 690-subject first cohort. The V and J segments used are TRBV9 and TRBJ1-1; a tentative D match to TRBD1 spans 5 bases. Sample: PBMCs. The clonotype comes from a man aged 18 to 29 in good health and CMV-seropositive. Here is the DNA: TGTGCCAGCGCCCGGGGGGGCACTGAAGCTTTCTTT. It translates to CASARGGTEAFF.